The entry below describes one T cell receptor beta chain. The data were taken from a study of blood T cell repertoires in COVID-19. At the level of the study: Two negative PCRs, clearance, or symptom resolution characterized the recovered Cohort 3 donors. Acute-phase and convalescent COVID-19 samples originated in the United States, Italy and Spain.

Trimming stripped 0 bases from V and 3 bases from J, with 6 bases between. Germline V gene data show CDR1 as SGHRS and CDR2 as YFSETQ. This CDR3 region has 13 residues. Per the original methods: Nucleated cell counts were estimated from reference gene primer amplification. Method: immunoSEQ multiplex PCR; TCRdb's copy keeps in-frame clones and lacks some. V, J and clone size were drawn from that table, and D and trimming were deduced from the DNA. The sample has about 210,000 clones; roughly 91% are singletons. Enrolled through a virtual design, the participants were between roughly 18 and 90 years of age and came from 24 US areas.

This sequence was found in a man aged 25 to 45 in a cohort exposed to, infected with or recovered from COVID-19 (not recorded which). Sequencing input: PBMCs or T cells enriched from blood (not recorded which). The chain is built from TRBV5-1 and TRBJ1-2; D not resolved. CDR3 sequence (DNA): TGCGCCAGCAGCTTGGCCGGGGACTATGGCTACACCTTC. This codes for CASSLAGDYGYTF.